The 12 T cell receptor beta chains listed next were all sequenced from one sample in a study of TET2 disruption in CD19-targeted CAR T cells listed by TCRdb under 2018. The treatment or condition label of this sample denotes: autologous CTL019 cells: CD19 CAR with 4-1BB and CD3 zeta domains. Their cognate antigens are unknown. Libraries were constructed by the immunoSEQ multiplex PCR assay. TCRdb holds this immuneACCESS table with in-frame rearrangements only. Some clones are missing; in checked studies, unresolved V genes explain under half, and the rest has no known cause. This sample's listing comprises about 30,000 clones. The ten largest clones represent around 1.9% of the sample. This specimen consisted of CD8- CAR+ T cells sorted from cultured blood T cells, obtained for CD19 CAR T cell therapy. What this sample's cell subset or site label stands for: CD8-negative CAR-positive T cells from the infusion product. These receptor sequences come from a man aged 70 or older with chronic lymphocytic leukemia.

In the case of this clone: The DNA ends 3 residues before the CDR3 does, and the rest of the CDR3 is filled in from the germline J gene. The chain couples TRBV5-4 to TRBJ2-2; 8 bases are shared with TRBD2. The CDR3 length is 15 residues. The germline V gene encodes CDR1 SGHNT and CDR2 YYREEE (reference sequence). V trimming: 4 bases; J trimming: 4 bases; junction bases outside the gene matches: 6. This CDR3 is CASSPGGGSTGELFF. CDR3 DNA (partial): TGTGCCAGCAGCCCCGGGGGGGGCAGCACCGGGGAG.

Points on this clone: The read stops 3 residues short of the end of the CDR3; the missing end is completed from the germline J gene. The J gene is TRBJ2-4, the V gene TRBV20-1; the D gene is possibly TRBD1 (6 bases). CDR3 length equals 14 residues. Germline CDR1 DFQATT, CDR2 SNEGSKA (reference sequence). CDR3 bases read: TGCAGTGCTAGACCCCCCGGACAGATCTATGGT. It yields the protein CSARPPGQIYG. The full CDR3 protein is CSARPPGQIYGQYF.

For this clone: The observed sequence ends 3 residues before the CDR3 terminus, with the missing tail filled in from the germline J gene. The chain is built from TRBV19 and TRBJ1-1, with TRBD1 matching 7 bases. J gave up 1 base and V 4 bases, and 12 bases lay outside the gene matches. There are 17 residues in the CDR3. Germline V gene sequence: CDR1 LNHDA, CDR2 SQIVND (reference sequence). CDR3 region: CASSTKTGWLANTEAFF. The covered CDR3 bases are TGTGCCAGTAGTACCAAGACAGGGTGGTTGGCGAACACTGAA.

With regard to this clone: The DNA ends 3 residues before the CDR3 does, and the rest of the CDR3 is filled in from the germline J gene. In the same sample, other DNA sequences code for this CDR3. The rearrangement joins TRBV20-1 to TRBJ1-3; the D gene is possibly TRBD1 (5 bases). Deletions cut 0 bases from V and 0 bases from J, with 12 bases between. The germline gives CDR1 DFQATT, CDR2 SNEGSKA (reference sequence). The CDR3 length is 16 residues. The CDR3 spells CSARDAQGGSGNTIYF. The sequenced CDR3 bases are TGCAGTGCTAGAGACGCTCAGGGTGGCTCTGGAAACACC.

As for this clone: The missing CDR3 end, 3 residues past where the read stops, is filled in from the germline J gene. The chain uses TRBV12-3 or TRBV12-4 and TRBJ1-5; 7 positions match TRBD1. This CDR3 region has 14 residues. Losses at the gene ends were 7 bases for V and 4 bases for J; bases not matched to a gene: 7. This CDR3 is CASTLSGGNQPQHF. The CDR3 bases that were read are TGTGCCAGCACTCTCTCAGGGGGGAATCAGCCC.

A remark on this clone: With the read ending 3 residues before the CDR3 end, the germline J gene is used to fill in that end. The same CDR3 arises from other DNA sequences in this sample as well. V and J are TRBV18 and TRBJ2-7, with 8 bases identical to TRBD1. Germline CDR1 KGHSH, CDR2 LQKENI. This CDR3 has 15 residues. Trimming cost V 3 bases and J 3 bases; bases outside gene matches: 7. The CDR3: CASSPAGGPFYEQYF. The covered CDR3 bases are TGTGCCAGCTCACCGGCAGGGGGCCCATTCTACGAG.

As for this clone: The observed sequence ends 3 residues before the CDR3 terminus, with the missing tail filled in from the germline J gene. V gene TRBV2 combines with J gene TRBJ2-3; possible D gene TRBD2, 6 bases. V was shortened by 4 bases and J by 2 bases, with 10 bases between the two germline ends. Germline CDR1 SNHLY, CDR2 FYNNEI. The CDR3 is made up of 14 amino acids. CDR3 DNA (partial): TGTGCCAGCAGTGGGGCGGGAACCACAGATACG. Its translation: CASSGAGTTDT. The complete CDR3 protein is CASSGAGTTDTQYF.

Remarks on this clone: The CDR3 end falls 3 residues outside the read, so it is completed with the germline J gene. The chain couples TRBV5-1 to TRBJ1-1, with no clear D. The germline gives CDR1 SGHRS, CDR2 YFSETQ. CDR3 length equals 14 residues. Trimming left V 4 bases short and J 2 bases short, with 12 bases between. The CDR3 is CASSRSSENTEAFF. The sequenced part of the CDR3 DNA is TGCGCCAGCAGCCGGAGCAGCGAAAACACTGAA.

As for this clone: Read coverage stops 3 residues before the CDR3 terminus; the germline J gene supplies the remainder. The chain carries TRBV7-8 and TRBJ1-4, with D hard to call. The CDR3 has 12 amino acids. The V end lost 8 bases, the J end lost 2 bases, and 6 bases lay between the germline ends. The germline gives CDR1 SGHVS, CDR2 FQNEAQ. The CDR3 here is CASAGTNEKLFF. The DNA read from the CDR3 is TGTGCCAGCGCGGGGACTAATGAAAAA.

With respect to this clone: The read halts 3 residues ahead of the CDR3 end, with the missing end drawn from the germline J gene. Within the sample, other DNA sequences also encode this same CDR3. The rearrangement links TRBV6-1 to TRBJ1-2; maybe TRBD1 (6 bases). The CDR3 length is 15 residues. Germline V gives CDR1 MNHNS, CDR2 SASEGT. This CDR3 reads CASSEALTGAYDYTF. Partial CDR3 DNA: TGTGCCAGCAGTGAAGCGTTGACAGGAGCCTACGAC.

Worth noting for this clone: Coverage ceases 3 residues before the CDR3 finishes, and the germline J gene fills in the end. V usage is TRBV19 and J usage is TRBJ1-1; TRBD1 matches at 9 bases. The CDR3 loop spans 17 amino acids. CDR1 is LNHDA and CDR2 is SQIVND in the germline V gene (reference sequence). The CDR3 loop reads CASSSGQGNRIDYGAFF. The covered CDR3 bases are TGTGCCAGTAGTTCCGGACAGGGGAATCGGATCGACTATGGC. Full variable domain (outside the CDR3, taken from reference TRBV19 and TRBJ1-1): DGGITQSPKYLFRKEGQNVTLSCEQNLNHDAMYWYRQDPGQGLRLIYYSQIVNDFQKGDIAEGYSVSREKKESFPLTVTSAQKNPTAFYLCASSSGQGNRIDYGAFFGQGTRLTVV.

Points on this clone: One end of the junction fails to match germline, which may point to a read error. The read stops 3 residues short of the end of the CDR3; the missing end is completed from the germline J gene. The J gene is TRBJ2-2, the V gene TRBV4-2; D perhaps matches TRBD2 (5 bases). In germline, CDR1 is LGHNA, CDR2 YNFKEQ. The CDR3 extends over 15 amino acids. The CDR3 loop reads CASSQDPGAGGELFF. The sequenced CDR3 bases are TGCGCCAGCAGCCAAGACCCGGGTGCGGGCGGGGAG.